The 27 T cell receptor beta chains listed next were all sequenced from one sample in a study of cytomegalovirus exposure and HLA in healthy donors. PCR employed 60 Vbeta and 13 Jbeta primers. Profiled with immunoSEQ multiplex PCR; TCRdb holds only in-frame clones, not every one. The sample shows 150,000 to 200,000 clones, roughly 85% of them seen only once. Sequencing input: PBMCs. The receptors were sampled from a woman in her thirties in good health and CMV-seropositive.

The chain uses TRBV4-3 and TRBJ1-5; D may be TRBD1 (6 bases). The length of the CDR3 is 16 residues. V was cut by 0 bases and J by 7 bases, with 16 bases left in between. The germline CDR1 and CDR2 sequences are LGHNA and YSLEER. CDR3 amino acids: CASSQEGVGARQPQHF. The CDR3, as DNA: TGCGCCAGCAGCCAAGAGGGGGTGGGGGCTCGCCAGCCCCAGCATTTT.

V usage is TRBV19 and J usage is TRBJ2-7; D gene ambiguous. V lost 3 bases to trimming and J lost 2 bases, with 11 bases between them. The CDR3 has 14 residues. Germline V lookup: CDR1 LNHDA, CDR2 SQIVND (reference sequence). The chain's CDR3 is CASSMSQITYEQYF. DNA of the CDR3: TGTGCCAGTAGTATGTCTCAGATAACCTACGAGCAGTACTTC.

The V and J genes are TRBV6-1 and TRBJ2-7, with 9 bases lining up with TRBD1. Germline V gives CDR1 MNHNS, CDR2 SASEGT. Trimming at V came to 1 base and at J to 2 bases, leaving 6 bases not matched to a gene. The CDR3 is made up of 16 amino acids. The CDR3: CASSEGRTGDPYEQYF. Here the CDR3 DNA reads TGTGCCAGCAGTGAAGGGCGGACAGGGGATCCCTACGAGCAGTACTTC.

The chain employs TRBV27 and TRBJ2-7, with D perhaps matching TRBD2 (5 bases). Trimming left V 3 bases short and J 7 bases short, with 16 bases between. Germline lookup yields CDR1 MNHEY and CDR2 SMNVEV (reference sequence). The CDR3 has 14 residues. The DNA of the CDR3 is TGTGCCAGCAGTTTTGGAGGCCTCCTGAGGGAGCAGTACTTC. Translated: CASSFGGLLREQYF.

The rearrangement joins TRBV2 to TRBJ1-1; D remains ambiguous. Per the germline V gene, CDR1 is SNHLY and CDR2 is FYNNEI. V lost 6 bases and J lost 1, with 15 bases in between. The CDR3 extends over 15 amino acids. CDR3 protein: CASSDQRMGNTEAFF. The DNA of the CDR3 is TGTGCCAGCAGCGACCAGCGTATGGGGAACACTGAAGCTTTCTTT.

The rearrangement links TRBV5-1 to TRBJ2-3; TRBD2 agrees at 10 bases. The CDR3 is 16 residues long. Germline assignment: CDR1 SGHRS and CDR2 YFSETQ. V shed 4 bases, J shed 0 bases, and the junction held 5 bases outside the gene matches. CDR3 nucleotides: TGCGCCAGCAGCAGGGGACTAGCGACTAGCACAGATACGCAGTATTTT. The encoded protein is CASSRGLATSTDTQYF.

The chain joins TRBV27 to TRBJ2-5; 8 bases agree with TRBD2. The CDR3 covers 14 residues. Trimming removed 0 bases from V and 5 bases from J; junction bases left unmatched: 2. Looked up from germline, CDR1 is MNHEY and CDR2 is SMNVEV (reference sequence). CDR3 loop: CASSLSPGGETQYF. CDR3 nucleotide sequence: TGTGCCAGCAGTTTATCCCCGGGGGGGGAGACCCAGTACTTC.

The CDR3 sequence: CASSSRVAGVAGELFF. The CDR3 DNA sequence: TGTGCCAGCAGTTCCCGGGTAGCGGGAGTGGCCGGGGAGCTGTTTTTT. V usage is TRBV28 and J usage is TRBJ2-2, with 9 positions matching TRBD2. Unmatched junction bases numbered 9, after V lost 4 bases and J lost 6 bases. Germline assignment: CDR1 MDHEN and CDR2 SYDVKM. The CDR3 loop spans 16 amino acids.

This clone has more than one count but fewer than ten. The V and J genes are TRBV29-1 and TRBJ2-7, with TRBD2 matching 14 bases. The CDR3 covers 15 residues. Per germline, CDR1 SQVTM and CDR2 ANQGSEA. The J segment lost 1 base and the V segment lost 3 bases, leaving 2 bases of the junction unmatched. The CDR3 sequence: CSVEGTSGSSYEQYF. The CDR3, as DNA: TGCAGCGTTGAGGGGACTAGCGGGAGTTCCTACGAGCAGTACTTC.

The chain employs TRBV19 and TRBJ2-7; 7 bases map to TRBD1. Germline V gene lookup returns CDR1 LNHDA and CDR2 SQIVND (reference sequence). The CDR3 extends over 14 amino acids. With 3 bases clipped from V and 6 bases from J, the junction kept 8 bases outside the gene matches. CDR3 DNA sequence: TGTGCCAGTAGTATCGAACAGGGGCCATCCGAGCAGTACTTC. The encoded protein is CASSIEQGPSEQYF.

The chain couples TRBV10-3 to TRBJ2-5; 11 bases are a match to TRBD2. V lost 8 bases to trimming and J lost 3 bases; unmatched junction nucleotides: 5. CDR1 and CDR2 from the germline V gene are ENHRY and SYGVKD. This CDR3 has 14 residues. The CDR3 sequence is CAIGQGLAEETQYF. The CDR3 DNA sequence: TGTGCCATCGGACAGGGACTAGCGGAAGAGACCCAGTACTTC.

The chain combines TRBV5-1 with TRBJ2-3; weak D call: TRBD2 (6 bases). Germline loops: CDR1 SGHRS, CDR2 YFSETQ. The CDR3 covers 15 residues. V lost 0 bases, J lost 0 bases, and 8 bases lay in between. CDR3 sequence reads: CASSLGGESTDTQYF. In DNA, the CDR3 is TGCGCCAGCAGCTTGGGGGGGGAGAGCACAGATACGCAGTATTTT.

The gene calls are TRBV4-3 and TRBJ2-7; TRBD1 is a possible D gene (6 bases). Per the germline V gene, CDR1 is LGHNA and CDR2 is YSLEER. Deletions cut 1 base from V and 5 bases from J, with 15 bases between. The CDR3 runs to 15 residues. The CDR3 here is CASSQGGHPNHEQYF. In nucleotides, the CDR3 is TGCGCCAGCAGCCAAGGGGGACACCCGAATCACGAGCAGTACTTC.

This rearrangement joins TRBV7-2 to TRBJ2-7; TRBD1 agrees at 8 bases. This CDR3 spans 15 amino acids. In germline, CDR1 is SGHTA, CDR2 FQGNSA. Trimming at V came to 5 bases and at J to 3 bases, leaving 9 bases not matched to a gene. The CDR3 DNA follows: TGTGCCAGCAGCACGAGGACAGGGACCTACTACGAGCAGTACTTC. Encoded protein: CASSTRTGTYYEQYF.

This chain uses TRBV20-1 with TRBJ2-3, with unresolved D. The CDR3 sequence is 11 residues long. In germline, CDR1 is DFQATT, CDR2 SNEGSKA (reference sequence). V was cut by 6 bases and J by 11 bases, with 15 bases left in between. As DNA, the CDR3 is TGCAGTGCCACTCCGGCCCGGAGGCAGTATTTT. It yields the protein CSATPARRQYF.

The chain combines TRBV4-2 with TRBJ1-4; D ambiguous. The CDR3 has 15 amino acids. Per germline, CDR1 LGHNA and CDR2 YNFKEQ. The ends were cut back, 0 bases at V and 0 bases at J, with 5 bases in the middle. The CDR3 reads CASSQDQSTNEKLFF. The CDR3 DNA is TGTGCCAGCAGCCAAGATCAGTCAACTAATGAAAAACTGTTTTTT.

This chain uses TRBV4-2 with TRBJ1-5; possibly TRBD1 for D (5 bases). Trimming cost V 2 bases and J 4 bases, with 12 bases left between them. This CDR3 has 15 amino acids. Germline values: CDR1 LGHNA, CDR2 YNFKEQ. The DNA for the CDR3 is TGTGCCAGCAGCCAAAAGGGGCGGACGAATCAGCCCCAGCATTTT. Protein: CASSQKGRTNQPQHF.

The V and J genes are TRBV6-5 and TRBJ2-7, with D unresolved. Germline V gene data show CDR1 as MNHEY and CDR2 as SVGAGI. The length of the CDR3 is 14 residues. The V and J ends lost 3 bases and 3 bases respectively, with 12 bases between them. For the CDR3, the DNA is TGTGCCAGCAGTTATGGTACCGGCGGCTACGAGCAGTACTTC. Translating gives CASSYGTGGYEQYF.

The chain has TRBV9 and TRBJ1-1; D remains ambiguous. Looked up from germline, CDR1 is SGDLS and CDR2 is YYNGEE. The V gene lost 4 bases and the J gene lost 5 bases, with 12 bases spanning the gap. CDR3 length: 13 residues. CDR3 sequence (DNA): TGTGCCAGCAGCCCCCGTGCGAGTACTGAAGCTTTCTTT. Its translation: CASSPRASTEAFF.

This rearrangement joins TRBV11-3 to TRBJ1-2, with D unresolved. Germline loops: CDR1 SGHNT, CDR2 YENEEA. The CDR3 runs to 16 residues. V was clipped by 5 bases and J by 4 bases, with 20 bases between them. The CDR3 coding sequence is TGTGCCAGCAGCAAAAAACGGGTGTCCCCCCTCTATGGCTACACCTTC. Its protein is CASSKKRVSPLYGYTF.

V gene TRBV27 combines with J gene TRBJ2-7; weak D call: TRBD2 (6 bases). The germline CDR1 and CDR2 sequences are MNHEY and SMNVEV (reference sequence). Deletions cut 0 bases from V and 2 bases from J, with 14 bases between. The CDR3 extends over 16 amino acids. CDR3 region: CASSLSGGDLTYEQYF. The CDR3 region has the DNA TGTGCCAGCAGTTTATCCGGAGGGGACCTCACCTACGAGCAGTACTTC.

The chain has TRBV2 and TRBJ2-7; tentatively, D is TRBD2 (6 bases). There are 14 residues in the CDR3. The germline CDR1 and CDR2 sequences are SNHLY and FYNNEI. V lost 9 bases and J 5 bases, leaving 20 bases between the germline ends. CDR3 sequence reads: CASVRETSFHEQYF. CDR3 DNA sequence: TGTGCCAGTGTACGGGAGACATCGTTCCACGAGCAGTACTTC.

The chain links TRBV7-9 to TRBJ1-2; 9 nucleotides align to TRBD1. The CDR3 runs 14 residues. Trimming took 2 bases from V and 7 from J; bases not matched to a gene: 5. The germline V gene encodes CDR1 SEHNR and CDR2 FQNEAQ (reference sequence). The CDR3: CASSLPQGARGYTF. The CDR3 DNA reads TGTGCCAGCAGCTTACCACAGGGGGCCCGTGGCTACACCTTC.

This chain uses TRBV19 with TRBJ2-2, with a weak D call TRBD2 (6 bases). Germline CDR1 reads LNHDA; CDR2 reads SQIVND (reference sequence). The CDR3 has 16 amino acids. With 5 bases removed from V and 1 base from J, the gap between germline ends came to 14 bases. The CDR3 protein is CASSARLRGNTGELFF. The DNA for the CDR3 is TGTGCCAGTAGTGCCCGACTGCGGGGGAACACCGGGGAGCTGTTTTTT.

The CDR3 DNA reads TGTGCCAGCTCACCAGGGACAGGGGCCTACGAGCAGTACTTC. Translation: CASSPGTGAYEQYF. The chain carries TRBV18 and TRBJ2-7; 10 bases fit TRBD1. V lost 2 bases, J lost 2 bases, and 0 bases stayed unmatched. CDR3 length: 14 residues. Germline CDR1 reads KGHSH; CDR2 reads LQKENI.

The chain couples TRBV7-6 to TRBJ2-1; 13 nucleotides line up with TRBD2. J was trimmed by 8 bases and V by 4 bases; bases with no gene match: 5. The CDR3 covers 15 residues. The germline CDR1 and CDR2 sequences are SGHVS and FNYEAQ. The CDR3 is CASSSGLAGEDEQFF. CDR3 DNA sequence: TGTGCCAGCAGCTCAGGACTAGCGGGGGAGGATGAGCAGTTCTTC.

The chain links TRBV11-3 to TRBJ2-1, with 10 positions matching TRBD1. This CDR3 comprises 15 residues. Trimming at V came to 0 bases and at J to 6 bases, leaving 2 bases not matched to a gene. CDR1 is SGHNT and CDR2 is YENEEA in the germline V gene. As DNA, the CDR3 is TGTGCCAGCAGCTTAGACGGGACAGGGGCCAATGAGCAGTTCTTC. The encoded protein is CASSLDGTGANEQFF.